Listed here are 26 T cell receptor beta chains from one sample, sequenced in a study of Tregs in tolerant kidney transplant recipients. Only in-frame clones appear in the TCRdb table, and some are missing; sequencing was by immunoSEQ multiplex PCR. Of some 110,000 clones in the sample, 92% were seen once. The specimen was CD4+ T cells from blood. Receptors were obtained from a human donor in good health.

The rearrangement joins TRBV18 to TRBJ1-1; D call uncertain. The CDR3 consists of 14 residues. The V and J ends lost 2 bases and 7 bases respectively, with 14 bases between them. Looked up from germline, CDR1 is KGHSH and CDR2 is LQKENI. The CDR3 DNA sequence: TGTGCCAGCTCACCAACGGGCCTTTCACTTGAAGCTTTCTTT. This encodes CASSPTGLSLEAFF. Complete variable domain (other parts from reference TRBV18 and TRBJ1-1): NAGVMQNPRHLVRRRGQEARLRCSPMKGHSHVYWYRQLPEEGLKFMVYLQKENIIDESGMPKERFSAEFPKEGPSILRIQQVVRGDSAAYFCASSPTGLSLEAFFGQGTRLTVV.

The gene calls are TRBV5-1 and TRBJ1-3, with D maybe TRBD1 (5 bases). V was cut by 7 bases and J by 4 bases, with 12 bases left in between. The CDR3 totals 13 residues. Germline lookup yields CDR1 SGHRS and CDR2 YFSETQ. The CDR3 here is CASRPREGNTIYF. The DNA of the CDR3 is TGCGCCAGCCGCCCCAGGGAAGGAAACACCATATATTTT.

The chain joins TRBV10-2 to TRBJ2-7; no firm D call. V was pared by 8 bases and J by 1 base, with 12 bases between. The germline V gene encodes CDR1 WSHSY and CDR2 SAAADI. The CDR3 consists of 13 residues. In DNA, the CDR3 is TGCGCCAGCTCCGAACGGATTTCCTACGAGCAGTACTTC. Amino acids: CASSERISYEQYF.

This clone was detected once. The chain employs TRBV14 and TRBJ2-7, with 8 positions matching TRBD2. CDR3 length: 17 amino acids. The V and J ends lost 4 bases and 2 bases, in that order; junction bases with no gene match: 13. CDR1 is SGHDN and CDR2 is FVKESK in the germline V gene. For the CDR3, the DNA is TGTGCCAGCAGCCCTCAATGGCGGACTAGCCTTCCCTACGAGCAGTACTTC. Residues: CASSPQWRTSLPYEQYF. The full variable domain, in which reference TRBV14 and TRBJ2-7 provide the parts outside the CDR3, is EAGVTQFPSHSVIEKGQTVTLRCDPISGHDNLYWYRRVMGKEIKFLLHFVKESKQDESGMPNNRFLAERTGGTYSTLKVQPAELEDSGVYFCASSPQWRTSLPYEQYFGPGTRLTVT.

This clone was counted once. The rearrangement uses TRBV6-1 and TRBJ2-1, with 9 bases fitting TRBD1. This CDR3 is built from 14 residues. V was pared by 4 bases and J by 5 bases, with 3 bases of the junction left unmatched. Germline lookup yields CDR1 MNHNS and CDR2 SASEGT. CDR3 region: CASSVGQGHNEQFF. In DNA form, the CDR3 reads TGTGCCAGCAGTGTGGGACAGGGTCACAATGAGCAGTTCTTC.

This chain joins TRBV2 and TRBJ1-1; D gene uncertain. V lost 4 bases and J lost 0, with 9 bases in between. Germline V lookup: CDR1 SNHLY, CDR2 FYNNEI. This CDR3 is built from 14 residues. The CDR3 DNA is TGTGCCAGCAGTGTGCGCAGGCTGAACACTGAAGCTTTCTTT. It is translated as CASSVRRLNTEAFF.

To note about this clone: At one end, the junction sequence differs from germline, possibly due to a read error. The V and J genes are TRBV6-1 and TRBJ2-1; D possibly corresponds to TRBD1 (6 bases). The germline gives CDR1 MNHNS, CDR2 SASEGT. The CDR3 contains 17 residues. The CDR3 here is CASRDILRGRGHNEQFF. DNA of the CDR3: TGTGCCAGCCGTGATATCCTCAGGGGTAGAGGCCACAATGAGCAGTTCTTC.

V is TRBV7-9 and J is TRBJ1-1; maybe TRBD1 (6 bases). From germline, CDR1 is SEHNR and CDR2 FQNEAQ (reference sequence). The length of the CDR3 is 18 residues. V was shortened by 4 bases and J by 2 bases, with 23 bases between the two germline ends. The CDR3 coding sequence is TGTGCCAGCAGCTCTGGTGTTCTGGGGGCAGCATCCAACACTGAAGCTTTCTTT. This translates into CASSSGVLGAASNTEAFF.

The genes are TRBV5-4 and TRBJ1-1, with D maybe TRBD1 (6 bases). Trimming pared 3 bases from V and 5 bases from J, leaving 20 bases between. CDR1 is SGHNT, CDR2 YYREEE, per germline (reference sequence). The CDR3 loop spans 16 amino acids. In nucleotides, the CDR3 is TGTGCCAGCAGCTCCGCCCGAGAGACAGGAGTTACTGAAGCTTTCTTT. It is translated as CASSSARETGVTEAFF.

CDR3 amino acids: CASSPPRRRQETQYF. As DNA, the CDR3 is TGTGCCAGCTCACCACCGAGGAGGCGCCAAGAGACCCAGTACTTC. This chain uses TRBV18 with TRBJ2-5, with TRBD2 as a possible D gene (5 bases). Germline assignment: CDR1 KGHSH and CDR2 LQKENI. The CDR3 has 15 amino acids. V lost 0 bases and J lost 1, with 9 bases in between. Variable domain in full (rest from reference TRBV18 and TRBJ2-5): NAGVMQNPRHLVRRRGQEARLRCSPMKGHSHVYWYRQLPEEGLKFMVYLQKENIIDESGMPKERFSAEFPKEGPSILRIQQVVRGDSAAYFCASSPPRRRQETQYFGPGTRLLVL.

The rearrangement links TRBV5-1 to TRBJ2-3, with 9 bases lining up with TRBD1. V gave up 8 bases and J gave up 0 bases; unmatched junction bases: 4. The length of the CDR3 is 14 residues. Germline V gene lookup returns CDR1 SGHRS and CDR2 YFSETQ. For the CDR3, the DNA is TGCGCCAGTGGGACAGGGAGGAGCACAGATACGCAGTATTTT. Encoded protein: CASGTGRSTDTQYF.

The chain has TRBV9 and TRBJ1-2; D unclear. This CDR3 is 13 amino acids long. V lost 7 bases and J 5 bases, leaving 15 bases between the germline ends. The germline CDR1 and CDR2 sequences are SGDLS and YYNGEE. Here the CDR3 reads CASGRQDRYGYTF. CDR3 DNA: TGTGCCAGCGGGCGGCAGGATCGGTATGGCTACACCTTC.

The rearrangement uses TRBV7-9 and TRBJ1-2; 10 positions agree with TRBD1. The germline CDR1 and CDR2 sequences are SEHNR and FQNEAQ (reference sequence). This CDR3 is 15 amino acids long. Germline trimming cut 5 bases from V and 7 bases from J; bases unmatched to any gene: 10. Written as DNA, the CDR3 is TGTGCCAGCAGCCCGGCCGGGACAGGGGTTGGTGGCTACACCTTC. Protein sequence: CASSPAGTGVGGYTF.

This clone has a single count. V and J are TRBV13 and TRBJ2-4; tentatively, D is TRBD2 (5 bases). The CDR3 has 15 amino acids. Trimming cost V 1 base and J 3 bases, with 10 bases left between them. Germline V gene data show CDR1 as PRHDT and CDR2 as FYEKMQ (reference sequence). The CDR3 bases are TGTGCCAGCAGCTTAGCGGGCGGGCTCAAAAACATTCAGTACTTC. This gives the protein CASSLAGGLKNIQYF. Complete variable domain (other parts from reference TRBV13 and TRBJ2-4): AAGVIQSPRHLIKEKRETATLKCYPIPRHDTVYWYQQGPGQDPQFLISFYEKMQSDKGSIPDRFSAQQFSDYHSELNMSSLELGDSALYFCASSLAGGLKNIQYFGAGTRLSVL.

The chain is built from TRBV2 and TRBJ2-7; possible D gene TRBD1, 5 bases. The V gene's germline CDR1 is SNHLY and CDR2 FYNNEI. V lost 6 bases, J lost 2 bases, and 11 bases lay in between. The CDR3 has 13 amino acids. The CDR3 protein is CASSAVRAYEQYF. For the CDR3, the DNA is TGTGCCAGCAGCGCCGTCAGGGCCTACGAGCAGTACTTC.

The chain combines TRBV18 with TRBJ1-2, with 8 positions matching TRBD1. Trimming cost V 2 bases and J 8 bases; bases outside gene matches: 7. Germline V gives CDR1 KGHSH, CDR2 LQKENI. CDR3 length: 14 amino acids. The CDR3 DNA follows: TGTGCCAGCTCACCATCACAGGGGGAGTACGGCTACACCTTC. Its translation is CASSPSQGEYGYTF.

The chain links TRBV7-8 to TRBJ2-7; TRBD2 matches 10 bases. CDR3 length equals 16 residues. V lost 1 base, J lost 2 bases, and 5 bases stayed unmatched. The germline V gene encodes CDR1 SGHVS and CDR2 FQNEAQ. CDR3 amino acids: CASSLVRTSGTYEQYF. In DNA, the CDR3 is TGTGCCAGCAGCTTAGTTAGGACTAGCGGAACCTACGAGCAGTACTTC.

J is TRBJ1-5 and V is TRBV4-2; D uncertain. V was pared by 4 bases and J by 3 bases, with 16 bases between. This CDR3 is built from 16 residues. Germline CDR1 is LGHNA and CDR2 is YNFKEQ. The CDR3 DNA follows: TGTGCCAGCAGCCCCCTAGTCGGAGGGTTCAATCAGCCCCAGCATTTT. Protein: CASSPLVGGFNQPQHF.

This clone occurred once. The chain links TRBV7-9 to TRBJ2-7, with 8 bases lining up with TRBD1. The CDR3 runs to 13 residues. Looked up from germline, CDR1 is SEHNR and CDR2 is FQNEAQ (reference sequence). Trimming took 3 bases from V and 4 from J; bases not matched to a gene: 2. The CDR3 nucleotides read TGTGCCAGCAGCTTGGGACAGGAGTACGAGCAGTACTTC. Translation: CASSLGQEYEQYF.

The genes are TRBV2 and TRBJ2-2, with TRBD2 matching over 9 bases. Per the germline V gene, CDR1 is SNHLY and CDR2 is FYNNEI. Trimming took 6 bases from V and 0 from J; bases not matched to a gene: 5. CDR3 size: 16 residues. The CDR3 coding sequence is TGTGCCAGCAGACAGCGGGGGGTCGCGAACACCGGGGAGCTGTTTTTT. Amino acids: CASRQRGVANTGELFF.

The V gene is TRBV18, the J gene TRBJ1-1; possible D gene TRBD1, 5 bases. This CDR3 spans 14 amino acids. Germline CDR1 KGHSH, CDR2 LQKENI. Trimming cost V 1 base and J 1 base, with 7 bases left between them. The DNA for the CDR3 is TGTGCCAGCTCACCACGGGGGACGAACACTGAAGCTTTCTTT. It is translated as CASSPRGTNTEAFF.

In nucleotides, the CDR3 is TGTGCCAGCAGCCGACAGGGGGGTAGCTACGAGCAGTACTTC. It codes for CASSRQGGSYEQYF. The gene calls are TRBV2 and TRBJ2-7; 9 bases are shared with TRBD1. The length of the CDR3 is 14 residues. V was clipped by 6 bases and J by 3 bases; unmatched bases: 6. CDR1 and CDR2 (germline): SNHLY, FYNNEI.

The rearrangement links TRBV7-9 to TRBJ1-3; 8 bases agree with TRBD1. The length of the CDR3 is 16 residues. Looked up from germline, CDR1 is SEHNR and CDR2 is FQNEAQ (reference sequence). The trim removed 8 bases at V and 0 bases at J, leaving 9 bases unmatched. The CDR3 DNA reads TGTGCCAGCCGAACGACAGGGGCCGACTCTGGAAACACCATATATTTT. Its translation is CASRTTGADSGNTIYF.

The chain recombines TRBV6-6 with TRBJ2-1; 11 nucleotides line up with TRBD2. The V gene's germline CDR1 is MNHNY and CDR2 SVGAGI (reference sequence). This CDR3 has 16 amino acids. Trimming took 2 bases from V and 7 from J; bases not matched to a gene: 7. CDR3 residues: CASSYRLAGGLNEQFF. In DNA, the CDR3 is TGTGCCAGCAGTTACCGGCTAGCGGGAGGCCTTAATGAGCAGTTCTTC.

The genes are TRBV19 and TRBJ2-1, with 11 nucleotides matching TRBD2. Germline-derived CDR1 and CDR2 are LNHDA and SQIVND (reference sequence). The CDR3 loop spans 17 amino acids. The ends lost 4 bases at V and 6 bases at J; junction bases unmatched: 11. CDR3 in DNA: TGTGCCAGTAGTAATCGCAGGGGACTAGCGGAACCCAATGAGCAGTTCTTC. Translating it yields CASSNRRGLAEPNEQFF.

This clone was found a few times. The CDR3 reads CASSPQGVLYTGELFF. Here the CDR3 DNA reads TGTGCCAGCAGCCCTCAAGGGGTACTTTACACCGGGGAGCTGTTTTTT. V is TRBV9 and J is TRBJ2-2; tentative D call: TRBD1 (5 bases). The length of the CDR3 is 16 residues. Trimming cost V 4 bases and J 3 bases, with 16 bases left between them. Per germline, CDR1 SGDLS and CDR2 YYNGEE.